The 30 T cell receptor beta chains presented below share a single source sample, sequenced in a study of blood T cell repertoires in COVID-19. Clones were sequenced by immunoSEQ multiplex PCR, and TCRdb holds only the in-frame ones, with some missing. The data contain about 200,000 clones, more than 75% of them seen just once; the ten biggest clones take up 17%. Sequenced sample: PBMCs or T cells enriched from blood (not recorded which). The receptors shown here come from a woman between 50 and 59 years old with acute COVID-19.

The chain combines TRBV5-1 with TRBJ2-1; TRBD1 matches 8 bases. Unmatched junction bases numbered 10, after V lost 4 bases and J lost 7 bases. This CDR3 is built from 15 residues. CDR1 is SGHRS and CDR2 is YFSETQ in the germline V gene. CDR3 protein: CASSPTGQGVNEQFF. CDR3 sequence (DNA): TGCGCCAGCAGCCCCACAGGACAGGGAGTAAATGAGCAGTTCTTC.

This chain joins TRBV14 and TRBJ1-4, with D perhaps TRBD1 (5 bases). The germline gives CDR1 SGHDN, CDR2 FVKESK. The CDR3 totals 18 residues. V dropped 5 bases and J dropped 4 bases, with 23 bases sitting between them. DNA of the CDR3: TGTGCCAGCAGCAGAAGACAAACCTTTGGGGGGGTTAATGAAAAACTGTTTTTT. Its translation: CASSRRQTFGGVNEKLFF. The variable domain in full, with the rest retrieved from reference TRBV14 and TRBJ1-4, is EAGVTQFPSHSVIEKGQTVTLRCDPISGHDNLYWYRRVMGKEIKFLLHFVKESKQDESGMPNNRFLAERTGGTYSTLKVQPAELEDSGVYFCASSRRQTFGGVNEKLFFGSGTQLSVL.

The chain combines TRBV7-9 with TRBJ1-5, with D perhaps TRBD1 (5 bases). Germline assignment: CDR1 SEHNR and CDR2 FQNEAQ (reference sequence). This CDR3 comprises 13 residues. Trimming took 5 bases from V and 11 from J, leaving 16 bases between them. This CDR3 is CASSQGGGTTQHF. CDR3 nucleotides: TGTGCCAGCAGCCAGGGTGGGGGGACGACCCAGCATTTT.

The chain is built from TRBV12-3 or TRBV12-4 and TRBJ1-4; D might be TRBD1 (5 bases). This CDR3 spans 11 amino acids. The V end was cut by 6 bases, the J end by 7 bases, with 6 bases between. The chain's CDR3 is CASRRGEKLFF. The CDR3 DNA reads as TGTGCCAGCAGAAGGGGTGAAAAACTGTTTTTT.

V and J are TRBV19 and TRBJ1-5; TRBD1 aligns across 7 bases. V shed 4 bases, J shed 2 bases, and the junction held 5 bases outside the gene matches. This CDR3 spans 15 amino acids. Germline CDR1 and CDR2: LNHDA and SQIVND (reference sequence). CDR3 amino acids: CASSTTGAGNQPQHF. For the CDR3, the DNA is TGTGCCAGTAGTACAACAGGGGCGGGCAATCAGCCCCAGCATTTT.

The J gene is TRBJ1-2, the V gene TRBV4-3; tentatively, D is TRBD1 (5 bases). Trimming removed 0 bases from V and 2 bases from J, with 10 bases in between. This CDR3 is built from 15 residues. Per germline, CDR1 LGHNA and CDR2 YSLEER. The CDR3 loop is CASSQDRGGNYGYTF. DNA of the CDR3: TGCGCCAGCAGCCAAGACCGCGGGGGAAACTATGGCTACACCTTC.

The rearrangement joins TRBV19 to TRBJ1-5, with 7 bases that match TRBD1. From germline, CDR1 is LNHDA and CDR2 SQIVND (reference sequence). Trimming took 10 bases from V and 1 from J; bases not matched to a gene: 4. This CDR3 comprises 13 residues. The CDR3 bases are TGTGCCACTAGCAGGGGGAGCAATCAGCCCCAGCATTTT. Its translation: CATSRGSNQPQHF. Full variable domain (remainder filled in from reference TRBV19 and TRBJ1-5): DGGITQSPKYLFRKEGQNVTLSCEQNLNHDAMYWYRQDPGQGLRLIYYSQIVNDFQKGDIAEGYSVSREKKESFPLTVTSAQKNPTAFYLCATSRGSNQPQHFGDGTRLSIL.

V usage is TRBV18 and J usage is TRBJ1-1; D is undetermined. In germline, CDR1 is KGHSH, CDR2 LQKENI. With 0 bases removed from V and 6 bases from J, the gap between germline ends came to 8 bases. This CDR3 region has 13 residues. In DNA, the CDR3 is TGTGCCAGCTCACCACCGAATGAGCCTGAAGCTTTCTTT. Translating gives CASSPPNEPEAFF.

This clone was counted once. This may come from a read error, since a much larger clone is one base off. The chain links TRBV11-3 to TRBJ1-1; D is undetermined. This CDR3 is built from 13 residues. The V end lost 2 bases, the J end lost 1 base, and 5 bases lay between the germline ends. The V gene's germline CDR1 is SGHNT and CDR2 YENEEA. CDR3 in DNA: TGTGCCAGCAGCTTAAGCCAGAACACTGAAGCTTTCTTT. This codes for CASSLSQNTEAFF.

V gene TRBV6-1 combines with J gene TRBJ1-2; D may be TRBD1 (6 bases). Germline values: CDR1 MNHNS, CDR2 SASEGT. Trimming took off 3 bases at V and 7 bases at J, with 9 bases between the two ends. This CDR3 contains 12 residues. The CDR3 is CASSEGTIGYTF. The DNA for the CDR3 is TGTGCCAGCAGTGAGGGGACAATTGGCTACACCTTC.

This clone was observed once. The chain uses TRBV30 and TRBJ2-7; 10 nucleotides match TRBD1. Germline CDR1 is GTSNPN and CDR2 is SVGIG (reference sequence). This CDR3 contains 14 residues. V gave up 2 bases and J gave up 5 bases; unmatched junction bases: 6. DNA for the CDR3: TGTGCCTGGAGTAGGGGGACAGGGGTGGACGAGCAGTACGTC. It codes for CAWSRGTGVDEQYV.

The rearrangement joins TRBV30 to TRBJ2-5; a weak D match, TRBD1 (5 bases). The V end lost 5 bases, the J end lost 5 bases, and 12 bases lay between the germline ends. Germline V gene sequence: CDR1 GTSNPN, CDR2 SVGIG (reference sequence). The CDR3 covers 12 residues. The CDR3 loop reads CAWQGLGETQYF. In nucleotides, the CDR3 is TGTGCCTGGCAGGGTTTGGGGGAGACCCAGTACTTC.

The chain combines TRBV5-1 with TRBJ1-1; unclear D gene. The CDR3 totals 17 residues. Germline CDR1 reads SGHRS; CDR2 reads YFSETQ. Trimming stripped 4 bases from V and 0 bases from J, with 19 bases between. The CDR3 sequence is CASSHNIYLGLNTEAFF. The CDR3 DNA is TGCGCCAGCAGCCACAATATTTACCTGGGCCTGAACACTGAAGCTTTCTTT.

The V gene is TRBV3-1 (or the pseudogene TRBV3-2), the J gene TRBJ1-2, with D unclear. Trimming shortened V by 3 bases and J by 6 bases, and 5 bases separated the two germline ends. Per germline, CDR1 LGHDT and CDR2 YNNKEL (reference sequence). The CDR3 runs 11 residues. The DNA for the CDR3 is TGTGCCAGCAGCCAGGGCGATGGCTACACCTTC. Its protein is CASSQGDGYTF.

This rearrangement joins TRBV5-6 to TRBJ2-6; D perhaps matches TRBD1 (6 bases). The CDR3 covers 19 residues. Looked up from germline, CDR1 is SGHDT and CDR2 is YYEEEE. The V end was cut by 0 bases, the J end by 0 bases, with 16 bases between. The DNA for the CDR3 is TGTGCCAGCAGCTTGGTGGTACAGGGTCGGTTCTCTGGGGCCAACGTCCTGACTTTC. Translating gives CASSLVVQGRFSGANVLTF.

The chain carries TRBV7-2 and TRBJ1-4; D unresolved. Looked up from germline, CDR1 is SGHTA and CDR2 is FQGNSA. This CDR3 comprises 13 residues. Trimming stripped 1 base from V and 9 bases from J, with 9 bases between. CDR3 coding DNA: TGTGCCAGCAGCTTAGGTGGGCAGCAAAAACTGTTTTTT. Translated, it gives CASSLGGQQKLFF.

The genes are TRBV3-1 (or the pseudogene TRBV3-2) and TRBJ1-1; 7 bases are a match to TRBD1. The CDR3 has 14 amino acids. The junction had 7 bases not matched to a gene; V was cut back by 6 bases and J by 3 bases. Germline V gene lookup returns CDR1 LGHDT and CDR2 YNNKEL (reference sequence). The chain's CDR3 is CASRFGQAHTEAFF. In DNA, the CDR3 is TGTGCCAGCAGGTTCGGACAGGCCCACACTGAAGCTTTCTTT.

The V gene is TRBV6-1, the J gene TRBJ2-2; D remains unclear. CDR1 and CDR2 (germline): MNHNS, SASEGT. Between the trimmed V and J ends, which lost 2 bases and 6 bases, there was a span of 7 bases. The CDR3 has 13 amino acids. CDR3 in DNA: TGTGCCAGCAGTGAACTGAGGTCCGGGGAGCTGTTTTTT. Its protein is CASSELRSGELFF.

The chain links TRBV28 to TRBJ1-2; possible D gene TRBD1, 5 bases. Germline assignment: CDR1 MDHEN and CDR2 SYDVKM. Trimming shortened V by 6 bases and J by 5 bases, and 13 bases separated the two germline ends. The CDR3 consists of 13 residues. This chain's CDR3 is CASSLTRGYGYTF. CDR3 in DNA: TGTGCCAGCAGCCTCACTCGGGGGTATGGCTACACCTTC.

V usage is TRBV11-2 and J usage is TRBJ2-7; possibly TRBD1 for D (6 bases). V was cut by 5 bases and J by 4 bases, with 9 bases left in between. Germline V gives CDR1 SGHAT, CDR2 FQNNGV. This CDR3 is 12 amino acids long. CDR3 DNA: TGTGCCAGCAGCCGAGGGGGATACGAGCAGTACGTC. Protein sequence: CASSRGGYEQYV.

The chain recombines TRBV28 with TRBJ1-6; possibly TRBD1 for D (5 bases). There are 16 residues in the CDR3. CDR1 MDHEN and CDR2 SYDVKM come from the germline V gene. V was cut by 2 bases and J by 5 bases, with 13 bases left in between. The CDR3 sequence: CASSLGGNLHNSPLHF. CDR3 bases: TGTGCCAGCAGTTTAGGGGGGAATCTCCATAATTCACCCCTCCACTTT.

The chain has TRBV3-1 (or the pseudogene TRBV3-2) and TRBJ2-1; D may be TRBD1 (5 bases). Trimming took 0 bases from V and 5 from J, leaving 11 bases between them. CDR3 length equals 15 residues. The germline V gene encodes CDR1 LGHDT and CDR2 YNNKEL (reference sequence). The CDR3 protein is CASSQDTGTHNEQFF. CDR3 nucleotides: TGTGCCAGCAGCCAAGATACAGGAACCCACAATGAGCAGTTCTTC.

The chain recombines TRBV7-2 with TRBJ1-3, with TRBD1 matching 9 bases. The CDR3 is made up of 14 amino acids. Germline V gene data show CDR1 as SGHTA and CDR2 as FQGNSA. With V trimmed by 4 bases and J by 4 bases, 2 bases remained unmatched. In DNA form, the CDR3 reads TGTGCCAGCAGCTCCGGGACAGGGGGAAACACCATATATTTT. Translating it yields CASSSGTGGNTIYF.

This clone was recorded only once. A junction end diverges from the germline sequence, so it may reflect a read error. The chain has TRBV28 and TRBJ1-3; 9 bases line up with TRBD1. The CDR3 is 18 residues long. Germline loops: CDR1 MDHEN, CDR2 SYDVKM. CDR3 DNA sequence: TGTGCCAGCAGTCCGGGACAGGGTGTTCTTAGCTCTAGAAACACCATATATTTT. Translating it yields CASSPGQGVLSSRNTIYF.

The V call is TRBV5-4, the J call TRBJ2-2; D is perhaps TRBD1 (6 bases). The CDR3 is made up of 14 amino acids. V lost 3 bases, J lost 5 bases, and 11 bases lay in between. Germline V lookup: CDR1 SGHNT, CDR2 YYREEE (reference sequence). The CDR3 region has the DNA TGTGCCAGCAGCTCCGGGACAAGAACCGGGGAGCTGTTTTTT. It encodes CASSSGTRTGELFF.

The chain has TRBV5-1 and TRBJ1-6; 7 positions agree with TRBD1. After removal of 2 bases from V and 7 bases from J, the junction contained 9 bases not matched to a gene. Germline CDR1 and CDR2: SGHRS and YFSETQ. The CDR3 covers 16 residues. The CDR3 coding sequence is TGCGCCAGCAGCTTACAGGGGTCGTTTACAAATTCACCCCTCCACTTT. The encoded protein is CASSLQGSFTNSPLHF.

This clone has a count of ten or more. The chain uses TRBV2 and TRBJ1-4; TRBD1 is a possible D gene (6 bases). This CDR3 comprises 13 residues. The V and J ends lost 4 bases and 7 bases respectively, with 10 bases between them. Germline V CDR1 and CDR2: SNHLY, FYNNEI. DNA for the CDR3: TGTGCCAGCAGTGCGGACAGTCTTGAAAAACTGTTTTTT. Its translation is CASSADSLEKLFF.

The rearrangement links TRBV4-1 to TRBJ2-1; TRBD2 matches 7 bases. Germline CDR1 is MGHRA and CDR2 is YSYEKL. The trim removed 6 bases at V and 5 bases at J, leaving 13 bases unmatched. This CDR3 region has 16 residues. This CDR3 is CASRNPMSGTHNEQFF. For the CDR3, the DNA is TGCGCCAGCAGAAACCCGATGAGCGGGACCCACAATGAGCAGTTCTTC.

V is TRBV5-4 and J is TRBJ1-1; D is unresolved. Trimming pared 1 base from V and 0 bases from J, leaving 4 bases between. The CDR3 has 13 residues. Looked up from germline, CDR1 is SGHNT and CDR2 is YYREEE (reference sequence). The CDR3 reads CASSLIMNTEAFF. The CDR3 coding sequence is TGTGCCAGCAGCTTGATAATGAACACTGAAGCTTTCTTT.

This rearrangement joins TRBV29-1 to TRBJ1-2; unclear D gene. The CDR3 has 11 residues. V was cut by 4 bases and J by 3 bases, with 6 bases left in between. The V gene's germline CDR1 is SQVTM and CDR2 ANQGSEA. CDR3 amino acids: CSVVTYYGYTF. In nucleotides, the CDR3 is TGCAGCGTTGTCACTTACTATGGCTACACCTTC.